Listed here are 13 T cell receptor beta chains from one sample, sequenced in a study of OX40 agonist ivuxolimab in advanced cancers. Measured with immunoSEQ multiplex PCR; TCRdb has only the in-frame clones, and not every one. The table shows 45,000 to 60,000 clones, with approximately 89% occurring only once. The specimen was CD4+ or CD8+ T cells sorted from blood, collected in a trial of the OX40 agonist ivuxolimab. The receptors originated from an adult with an advanced solid tumor such as melanoma, head and neck, liver or kidney cancer.

Here the CDR3 DNA reads TGTGCCAGCAGCGTAGGAGGACTATACACAGATACGCAGTATTTT. It codes for CASSVGGLYTDTQYF. This chain links TRBV9 with TRBJ2-3; a possible D gene is TRBD2 (6 bases). The CDR3 has 15 residues. Germline values: CDR1 SGDLS, CDR2 YYNGEE. V was trimmed by 0 bases and J by 2 bases, leaving 10 bases between them.

This clone turned up a few times. The chain combines TRBV25-1 with TRBJ2-1; D is perhaps TRBD1 (5 bases). Germline CDR1 and CDR2: MGHDK and SYGVNS. This CDR3 is built from 13 residues. Trimming stripped 2 bases from V and 8 bases from J, with 10 bases between. DNA of the CDR3: TGTGCCAGCAGTGAAATCGACAGCGATGAGCAGTTCTTC. Translation gives CASSEIDSDEQFF.

This clone was seen more than once but under ten times. The DNA for the CDR3 is TGTGCCAGCAGCCCGACAGGCCTCGAGCAGTACTTC. It translates to CASSPTGLEQYF. The rearrangement links TRBV27 to TRBJ2-7, with a weak D call TRBD1 (6 bases). V lost 6 bases to trimming and J lost 6 bases, with 12 bases between them. Germline CDR1 is MNHEY and CDR2 is SMNVEV (reference sequence). The CDR3 is 12 residues long.

The chain's CDR3 is CASSPTGYSNQPQHF. CDR3 in DNA: TGTGCCAGCAGTCCGACAGGTTATAGCAATCAGCCCCAGCATTTT. V and J are TRBV28 and TRBJ1-5, with D maybe TRBD1 (6 bases). The CDR3 is made up of 15 amino acids. From germline, CDR1 is MDHEN and CDR2 SYDVKM. V gave up 5 bases and J gave up 0 bases, with 11 bases separating them.

CDR3 residues: CASSFGQGNQPQHF. The CDR3 DNA is TGCGCCAGCAGCTTTGGACAGGGAAATCAGCCCCAGCATTTT. This chain joins TRBV4-1 and TRBJ1-5, with 8 positions matching TRBD1. This CDR3 is 14 amino acids long. Germline CDR1 is MGHRA and CDR2 is YSYEKL. Germline trimming cut 5 bases from V and 4 bases from J; bases unmatched to any gene: 4.

The genes are TRBV27 and TRBJ1-1; D unresolved. The CDR3 loop spans 12 amino acids. CDR1 is MNHEY, CDR2 SMNVEV, per germline (reference sequence). V lost 9 bases and J 3 bases, leaving 11 bases between the germline ends. The CDR3 loop is CASSRDHTEAFF. The CDR3 nucleotides read TGTGCCAGTTCACGAGATCACACTGAAGCTTTCTTT.

The gene calls are TRBV5-4 and TRBJ1-1, with D possibly being TRBD1 (6 bases). CDR3 length equals 15 residues. V was pared by 0 bases and J by 0 bases, with 9 bases between. Germline V gene data show CDR1 as SGHNT and CDR2 as YYREEE (reference sequence). The CDR3 nucleotides are TGTGCCAGCAGCTTGGTGGGGGCTATGAACACTGAAGCTTTCTTT. Translated, it gives CASSLVGAMNTEAFF.

The gene calls are TRBV28 and TRBJ1-5; TRBD1 matches 7 bases. Germline CDR1 reads MDHEN; CDR2 reads SYDVKM. The CDR3 covers 15 residues. The trim removed 10 bases at V and 0 bases at J, leaving 9 bases unmatched. CDR3 protein: CAIRGRGDSNQPQHF. CDR3 nucleotide sequence: TGTGCCATTCGAGGCAGGGGGGATAGCAATCAGCCCCAGCATTTT.

The chain carries TRBV19 and TRBJ2-3; 8 bases are shared with TRBD1. Germline V CDR1 and CDR2: LNHDA, SQIVND (reference sequence). This CDR3 has 17 amino acids. V was clipped by 5 bases and J by 3 bases; unmatched bases: 13. The CDR3 DNA is TGTGCCAGTAGTGACCCCGCACAGGGGGAGGTAACAGATACGCAGTATTTT. Protein product: CASSDPAQGEVTDTQYF.

The chain links TRBV6-1 to TRBJ1-2; TRBD1 might be the D (5 bases). Per the germline V gene, CDR1 is MNHNS and CDR2 is SASEGT. V was pared by 3 bases and J by 5 bases, with 13 bases between. The CDR3 contains 14 residues. CDR3 loop: CASSDSSGWYGYTF. CDR3 DNA: TGTGCCAGCAGTGATTCCTCAGGGTGGTATGGCTACACCTTC.

This clone was counted once. This chain uses TRBV11-2 with TRBJ2-3; 11 bases line up with TRBD2. J gave up 5 bases and V 5 bases, and 6 bases lay outside the gene matches. Germline V gives CDR1 SGHAT, CDR2 FQNNGV. The CDR3 consists of 15 residues. The CDR3 coding sequence is TGTGCCAGCAGCACCTTACTAGCGGGGGAAGATACGCAGTATTTT. Translating it yields CASSTLLAGEDTQYF.

This clone was seen once. This chain connects TRBV5-1 to TRBJ2-2; D not certain. Trimming cost V 6 bases and J 5 bases, with 5 bases left between them. The germline gives CDR1 SGHRS, CDR2 YFSETQ. The CDR3 sequence is 11 residues long. In DNA, the CDR3 is TGCGCCAGCAAGTTGACCGGGGAGCTGTTTTTT. It translates to CASKLTGELFF. Based on the CDR3 plus reference TRBV5-1 and TRBJ2-2, the full variable domain is KAGVTQTPRYLIKTRGQQVTLSCSPISGHRSVSWYQQTPGQGLQFLFEYFSETQRNKGNFPGRFSGRQFSNSRSEMNVSTLELGDSALYLCASKLTGELFFGEGSRLTVL.

This chain joins TRBV5-5 and TRBJ2-5, with D possibly being TRBD1 or TRBD2 (5 bases each). V was trimmed by 1 base and J by 5 bases, leaving 9 bases between them. There are 13 residues in the CDR3. Germline CDR1 reads SGHKS; CDR2 reads YYEKEE (reference sequence). The CDR3 DNA sequence: TGTGCCAGCAGCTTGCCAGGGACGGAGACCCAGTACTTC. This translates into CASSLPGTETQYF.